This note documents a single TCR beta chain sequence. Antigen specificity is unknown. Germline CDR1 reads KGHDR; CDR2 reads SFDVKD. V was pared by 1 base and J by 5 bases, with 16 bases between. The CDR3 totals 16 residues. Using its own MiXCR run on the 5' RACE reads, TCRdb lists one record per CDR3 protein. The sample lists 400,000 to 550,000 distinct CDR3 sequences; 25% were seen once. This record comes from a study of T-cell memory formation after mild COVID-19. Study observations and caveats: CD4+ contracting clones were found mainly in CM and EM, and CD8+ ones in EMRA.

What was sequenced was PBMCs or a T cell subset sorted from them (not recorded which). The V call is TRBV24-1, the J call TRBJ2-5; the D gene is possibly TRBD2 (5 bases). The TCR was taken from an adult woman who had mild COVID-19 (a few samples of this study predate the infection). Cell type and time point are not known. The CDR3 reads CATSDFPLLETETQYF. DNA for the CDR3: TGTGCCACCAGTGATTTCCCCTTACTAGAGACCGAGACCCAGTACTTC.